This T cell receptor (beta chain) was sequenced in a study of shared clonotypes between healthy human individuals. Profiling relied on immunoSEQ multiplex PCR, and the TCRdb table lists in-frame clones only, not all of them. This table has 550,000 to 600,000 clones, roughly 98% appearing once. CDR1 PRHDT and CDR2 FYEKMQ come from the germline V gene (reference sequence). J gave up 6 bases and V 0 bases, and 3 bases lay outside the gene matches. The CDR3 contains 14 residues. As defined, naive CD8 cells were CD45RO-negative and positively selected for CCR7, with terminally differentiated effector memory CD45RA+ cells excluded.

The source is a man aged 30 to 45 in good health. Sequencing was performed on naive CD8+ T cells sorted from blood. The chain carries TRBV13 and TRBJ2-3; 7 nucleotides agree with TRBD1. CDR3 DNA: TGTGCCAGCAGCTTAGGCAGGGGGTACGATACGCAGTATTTT. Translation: CASSLGRGYDTQYF. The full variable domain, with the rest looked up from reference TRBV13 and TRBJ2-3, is AAGVIQSPRHLIKEKRETATLKCYPIPRHDTVYWYQQGPGQDPQFLISFYEKMQSDKGSIPDRFSAQQFSDYHSELNMSSLELGDSALYFCASSLGRGYDTQYFGPGTRLTVL.